Listed below are T cell receptor beta chains from one sample, sequenced in a study of blood T cells in healthy people across ages. Each CDR3 protein gets one entry after TCRdb re-called the 5' RACE reads with MiXCR. Among 750,000 to 1,000,000 distinct CDR3 sequences listed, roughly 29% were seen once. The sample also formed part of further work on T cells of mothers and their children.

Sequencing was done on a sample of blood. The receptors shown here come from a woman aged 40 to 50 in good health. Each CDR3 is given with its conserved first and last residue. D genes are given only for firm matches. Expanded clones get a size class; other rows say once, few or many, or leave the size out.

CDR3aa: CASSHRQGTYEQYF; CDR3nt: TGTGCCAGCAGCCATAGACAGGGGACCTACGAGCAGTACTTC; abundance: few; j_gene: TRBJ2-7; len: 14; v_gene: TRBV12-3/TRBV12-4; d_gene: TRBD1
CDR3aa: CASSDAGEGYTF; CDR3nt: TGTGCCAGCAGTGATGCAGGGGAAGGCTACACCTTC; abundance: few; j_gene: TRBJ1-2; len: 12; v_gene: TRBV2; d_gene: NA
CDR3aa: CASSQDQDRARETQYF; CDR3nt: TGTGCCAGCAGCCAAGACCAGGACAGGGCCCGAGAGACCCAGTACTTC; abundance: few; j_gene: TRBJ2-5; len: 16; v_gene: TRBV9; d_gene: TRBD1
CDR3aa: CASSYSLRARDNEQFF; CDR3nt: TGTGCCAGCAGTTACTCGTTGCGTGCTAGGGACAATGAGCAGTTCTTC; abundance: few; j_gene: TRBJ2-1; len: 16; v_gene: TRBV6-2/TRBV6-3; d_gene: NA
CDR3aa: CASSSPVQGFYGYTF; CDR3nt: TGTGCCAGCAGCTCCCCTGTTCAGGGGTTCTATGGCTACACCTTC; abundance: NA; j_gene: TRBJ1-2; len: 15; v_gene: TRBV7-9; d_gene: NA
CDR3aa: CSVEGAQGISGNTIYF; CDR3nt: TGCAGCGTTGAGGGCGCCCAGGGAATCTCTGGAAACACCATATATTTT; abundance: few; j_gene: TRBJ1-3; len: 16; v_gene: TRBV29-1; d_gene: NA
CDR3aa: CASRSTGVQDTQYF; CDR3nt: TGTGCCAGCAGATCAACAGGGGTACAAGATACGCAGTATTTT; abundance: NA; j_gene: TRBJ2-3; len: 14; v_gene: TRBV28; d_gene: TRBD1
CDR3aa: CASSLAAATANYGYTF; CDR3nt: TGTGCCAGCAGCTTAGCCGCTGCGACCGCTAACTATGGCTACACCTTC; abundance: NA; j_gene: TRBJ1-2; len: 16; v_gene: TRBV7-8; d_gene: NA
CDR3aa: CASSLVSTETNYGYTF; CDR3nt: TGTGCCAGCAGCTTAGTTTCGACGGAGACTAACTATGGCTACACCTTC; abundance: NA; j_gene: TRBJ1-2; len: 16; v_gene: TRBV7-2; d_gene: NA
CDR3aa: CASSLGPFSSSYEQYF; CDR3nt: TGTGCCAGCAGCTTGGGTCCTTTCTCGAGCTCCTACGAGCAGTACTTC; abundance: many; j_gene: TRBJ2-7; len: 16; v_gene: TRBV5-5; d_gene: NA
CDR3aa: CASSLPSGGLKSADAQYF; CDR3nt: TGTGCCAGCAGTTTACCGAGCGGGGGATTGAAGAGCGCAGATGCGCAGTATTTT; abundance: NA; j_gene: TRBJ2-3; len: 18; v_gene: TRBV12-3/TRBV12-4; d_gene: TRBD2
CDR3aa: CASSPAMQLYEQYF; CDR3nt: TGTGCCAGCAGCCCGGCGATGCAGTTATACGAGCAGTACTTC; abundance: NA; j_gene: TRBJ2-7; len: 14; v_gene: TRBV5-5; d_gene: NA
CDR3aa: CASSDSTSSEYEQYF; CDR3nt: TGTGCCAGCAGTGACTCGACTAGTTCCGAGTACGAGCAGTACTTC; abundance: NA; j_gene: TRBJ2-7; len: 15; v_gene: TRBV6-4; d_gene: NA
CDR3aa: CSAHTGLAGYNEQFF; CDR3nt: TGCAGTGCTCATACTGGACTAGCGGGGTACAATGAGCAGTTCTTC; abundance: few; j_gene: TRBJ2-1; len: 15; v_gene: TRBV20-1; d_gene: TRBD2
CDR3aa: CASSSGGRPYGYTF; CDR3nt: TGTGCCAGCAGTTCAGGGGGGCGGCCCTATGGCTACACCTTC; abundance: NA; j_gene: TRBJ1-2; len: 14; v_gene: TRBV28; d_gene: TRBD1
CDR3aa: CASSYTAGAYGYTF; CDR3nt: TGTGCCAGCAGTTACACAGCAGGGGCCTATGGCTACACCTTC; abundance: few; j_gene: TRBJ1-2; len: 14; v_gene: TRBV6-2/TRBV6-3; d_gene: NA
CDR3aa: CATSARVWETQYF; CDR3nt: TGTGCCACCTCCGCGAGGGTCTGGGAGACCCAGTACTTC; abundance: many; j_gene: TRBJ2-5; len: 13; v_gene: TRBV7-2; d_gene: NA
CDR3aa: CASRQTGVGQPQHF; CDR3nt: TGTGCCAGCAGGCAGACAGGGGTGGGTCAGCCCCAGCATTTT; abundance: NA; j_gene: TRBJ1-5; len: 14; v_gene: TRBV12-3/TRBV12-4; d_gene: TRBD1
CDR3aa: CASSEQGGTNYGYTF; CDR3nt: TGTGCCAGCAGCGAGCAGGGGGGTACTAACTATGGCTACACCTTC; abundance: few; j_gene: TRBJ1-2; len: 15; v_gene: TRBV7-9; d_gene: TRBD1
CDR3aa: CASSMRLAHSTDTQYF; CDR3nt: TGCGCCAGCAGCATGCGACTAGCGCATAGCACAGATACGCAGTATTTT; abundance: many; j_gene: TRBJ2-3; len: 16; v_gene: TRBV5-1; d_gene: TRBD2
CDR3aa: CASSLTDRGVYGYTF; CDR3nt: TGTGCCAGCAGCTTAACGGACAGGGGGGTCTATGGCTACACCTTC; abundance: many; j_gene: TRBJ1-2; len: 15; v_gene: TRBV7-8; d_gene: TRBD1
CDR3aa: CASSQARDRGSSSPLHF; CDR3nt: TGTGCCAGCAGCCAAGCCCGGGACAGGGGCAGTTCTTCACCCCTCCACTTT; abundance: NA; j_gene: TRBJ1-6; len: 17; v_gene: TRBV4-2; d_gene: TRBD1
CDR3aa: CASTLRGDEQFF; CDR3nt: TGTGCCAGCACCCTTCGAGGGGATGAGCAGTTCTTC; abundance: NA; j_gene: TRBJ2-1; len: 12; v_gene: TRBV12-3/TRBV12-4; d_gene: NA
CDR3aa: CASSLSRGGGKEQYF; CDR3nt: TGCGCCAGCAGCTTGTCTCGAGGTGGAGGGAAAGAGCAGTACTTC; abundance: NA; j_gene: TRBJ2-7; len: 15; v_gene: TRBV5-1; d_gene: NA
CDR3aa: CASSLVGAGYEQYF; CDR3nt: TGTGCCAGCAGCTTAGTAGGGGCCGGATACGAGCAGTACTTC; abundance: NA; j_gene: TRBJ2-7; len: 14; v_gene: TRBV7-2; d_gene: NA
CDR3aa: CASSPIGISYEQYF; CDR3nt: TGTGCCAGCAGCCCTATCGGGATCTCCTACGAGCAGTACTTC; abundance: NA; j_gene: TRBJ2-7; len: 14; v_gene: TRBV7-6; d_gene: NA
CDR3aa: CASSPRACYEQYF; CDR3nt: TGTGCCAGCAGCCCTAGGGCGTGCTACGAGCAGTACTTC; abundance: few; j_gene: TRBJ2-7; len: 13; v_gene: TRBV7-9; d_gene: NA
CDR3aa: CASSLLLAGADSYNEQFF; CDR3nt: TGTGCCAGCAGCTTATTACTAGCGGGGGCCGATTCCTACAATGAGCAGTTCTTC; abundance: NA; j_gene: TRBJ2-1; len: 18; v_gene: TRBV7-8; d_gene: TRBD2
CDR3aa: CASTNWANYGYTF; CDR3nt: TGTGCCAGCACCAACTGGGCTAACTATGGCTACACCTTC; abundance: few; j_gene: TRBJ1-2; len: 13; v_gene: TRBV14; d_gene: NA
CDR3aa: CASGAGHSYNEQFF; CDR3nt: TGCGCCAGCGGCGCGGGACATTCCTACAATGAGCAGTTCTTC; abundance: NA; j_gene: TRBJ2-1; len: 14; v_gene: TRBV5-1; d_gene: NA
CDR3aa: CASSQVGQGTYGYTF; CDR3nt: TGTGCCAGCAGCCAAGTCGGGCAGGGGACCTATGGCTACACCTTC; abundance: few; j_gene: TRBJ1-2; len: 15; v_gene: TRBV3-1; d_gene: NA
CDR3aa: CASSPMKGSYEQYF; CDR3nt: TGTGCCAGCAGCCCCATGAAAGGCTCCTACGAGCAGTACTTC; abundance: many; j_gene: TRBJ2-7; len: 14; v_gene: TRBV7-2; d_gene: NA
CDR3aa: CSARDSGPETQYF; CDR3nt: TGCAGTGCTCGGGATTCAGGACCAGAGACCCAGTACTTC; abundance: NA; j_gene: TRBJ2-5; len: 13; v_gene: TRBV20-1; d_gene: NA
CDR3aa: CASSPSLVGASKPYEQYF; CDR3nt: TGCGCCAGCAGCCCCTCCCTAGTCGGGGCCAGTAAGCCCTACGAGCAGTACTTC; abundance: many; j_gene: TRBJ2-7; len: 18; v_gene: TRBV4-3; d_gene: NA
CDR3aa: CASSPRQGGTYEQYF; CDR3nt: TGTGCCAGCTCACCACGTCAGGGCGGAACCTACGAGCAGTACTTC; abundance: NA; j_gene: TRBJ2-7; len: 15; v_gene: TRBV18; d_gene: NA
CDR3aa: CASSQRHDNEQFF; CDR3nt: TGCGCCAGCAGCCAACGACACGACAATGAGCAGTTCTTC; abundance: NA; j_gene: TRBJ2-1; len: 13; v_gene: TRBV4-3; d_gene: NA
CDR3aa: CASSSRTLATIYF; CDR3nt: TGTGCCAGCAGCAGCCGGACCTTAGCCACCATATATTTT; abundance: NA; j_gene: TRBJ1-3; len: 13; v_gene: TRBV7-9; d_gene: NA
CDR3aa: CASSKYRGRGYNEQFF; CDR3nt: TGTGCCAGTAGTAAATACAGGGGAAGGGGGTACAATGAGCAGTTCTTC; abundance: NA; j_gene: TRBJ2-1; len: 16; v_gene: TRBV19; d_gene: TRBD1
CDR3aa: CASSYDGAIYEQYF; CDR3nt: TGTGCCAGCAGCTACGACGGGGCCATCTACGAGCAGTACTTC; abundance: NA; j_gene: TRBJ2-7; len: 14; v_gene: TRBV7-2; d_gene: NA
CDR3aa: CSATRGHSGNTIYF; CDR3nt: TGCAGTGCCACTCGGGGCCACTCTGGAAACACCATATATTTT; abundance: NA; j_gene: TRBJ1-3; len: 14; v_gene: TRBV20-1; d_gene: NA
CDR3aa: CADSRGYQGPYGYTF; CDR3nt: TGTGCCGACAGCCGGGGGTACCAGGGCCCCTATGGCTACACCTTC; abundance: NA; j_gene: TRBJ1-2; len: 15; v_gene: TRBV7-9; d_gene: NA
CDR3aa: CASRPQGSRMNTEAFF; CDR3nt: TGTGCCAGCAGACCACAGGGGTCCAGGATGAACACTGAAGCTTTCTTT; abundance: few; j_gene: TRBJ1-1; len: 16; v_gene: TRBV28; d_gene: TRBD1
CDR3aa: CASNRGQGYGYTF; CDR3nt: TGCGCCAGCAACAGGGGGCAGGGGTATGGCTACACCTTC; abundance: many; j_gene: TRBJ1-2; len: 13; v_gene: TRBV5-1; d_gene: TRBD1
CDR3aa: CASSLRDEAFF; CDR3nt: TGTGCCAGCAGTTTAAGGGATGAAGCTTTCTTT; abundance: few; j_gene: TRBJ1-1; len: 11; v_gene: TRBV28; d_gene: NA
CDR3aa: CASSTGTGSQEAFF; CDR3nt: TGCGCCAGCAGCACCGGGACAGGGTCCCAGGAAGCTTTCTTT; abundance: NA; j_gene: TRBJ1-1; len: 14; v_gene: TRBV5-1; d_gene: TRBD1
CDR3aa: CSVDSMAGSTEQFF; CDR3nt: TGCAGCGTTGATTCGATGGCGGGATCAACGGAGCAGTTCTTC; abundance: once; j_gene: TRBJ2-1; len: 14; v_gene: TRBV29-1; d_gene: NA
CDR3aa: CASTGVGDTEAFF; CDR3nt: TGCGCCAGCACCGGGGTAGGGGACACTGAAGCTTTCTTT; abundance: NA; j_gene: TRBJ1-1; len: 13; v_gene: TRBV4-1; d_gene: NA
CDR3aa: CAISDPFRGSSSYEQYF; CDR3nt: TGTGCCATCAGTGACCCCTTCCGAGGGTCAAGCTCCTACGAGCAGTACTTC; abundance: NA; j_gene: TRBJ2-7; len: 17; v_gene: TRBV10-3; d_gene: NA
CDR3aa: CASSQEAFDYEQYF; CDR3nt: TGCGCCAGCAGCCAGGAGGCGTTCGACTACGAGCAGTACTTC; abundance: many; j_gene: TRBJ2-7; len: 14; v_gene: TRBV5-1; d_gene: NA
CDR3aa: CASSQGPAGGSYEQYF; CDR3nt: TGCGCCAGCAGCCAAGGCCCCGCGGGGGGGTCCTACGAGCAGTACTTC; abundance: many; j_gene: TRBJ2-7; len: 16; v_gene: TRBV4-1; d_gene: TRBD2
CDR3aa: CASSLIRGRSSYNEQFF; CDR3nt: TGTGCCAGCAGTCTCATCAGGGGTCGGAGCTCCTACAATGAGCAGTTCTTC; abundance: many; j_gene: TRBJ2-1; len: 17; v_gene: TRBV28; d_gene: NA
CDR3aa: CASSPPGQGLASTDAQYF; CDR3nt: TGTGCCAGCAGTCCGCCGGGACAAGGCCTTGCTAGCACAGATGCGCAGTATTTT; abundance: NA; j_gene: TRBJ2-3; len: 18; v_gene: TRBV28; d_gene: NA
CDR3aa: CASSLVSGRNTEAFF; CDR3nt: TGTGCCAGCAGCTTAGTCTCAGGGAGGAACACTGAAGCTTTCTTT; abundance: few; j_gene: TRBJ1-1; len: 15; v_gene: TRBV7-9; d_gene: NA
CDR3aa: CSAREPGTSGGLTYEQYF; CDR3nt: TGCAGTGCTAGAGAACCCGGGACTAGCGGGGGGTTAACCTACGAGCAGTACTTC; abundance: few; j_gene: TRBJ2-7; len: 18; v_gene: TRBV20-1; d_gene: TRBD2